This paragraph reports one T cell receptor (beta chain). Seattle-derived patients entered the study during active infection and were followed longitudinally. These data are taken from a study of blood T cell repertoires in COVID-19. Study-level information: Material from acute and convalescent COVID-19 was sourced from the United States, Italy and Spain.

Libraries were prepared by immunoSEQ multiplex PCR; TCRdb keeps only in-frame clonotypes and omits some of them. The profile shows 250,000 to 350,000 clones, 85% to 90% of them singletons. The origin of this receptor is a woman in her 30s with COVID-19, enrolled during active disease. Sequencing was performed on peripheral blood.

CDR3 amino acids: CASSLGSGPTPYEQYF. CDR3 in DNA: TGTGCCAGCAGCTTGGGTAGCGGGCCCACCCCCTACGAGCAGTACTTC. The rearrangement uses TRBV7-2 and TRBJ2-7, with 7 bases identical to TRBD2. There are 16 residues in the CDR3. Germline lookup yields CDR1 SGHTA and CDR2 FQGNSA. The V and J ends lost 3 bases and 2 bases, in that order; junction bases with no gene match: 10.